The present TCR beta chain was sequenced within a study of PD-L1 blockade in urothelial cancer (dated by TCRdb to about 2017). Background for the entire study: Therapy was started in about 2014 for all patients, and atezolizumab 1,200 mg was administered intravenously every 3 weeks. Twenty-five of 29 patients were identified as males with urothelial cancer of bladder origin, and a prior smoking history was reported by 18 of 29 patients. Patients had an ECOG performance status of 0 or 1 and had received between 0 and 3 prior chemotherapy regimens. Blood samples were analyzed at 3 weeks after treatment start (second dose) and at 6 weeks after treatment start. Blood samples yielded a median of about 150,000 T cells and tens of thousands of unique TCRs, with median clonality about 0.08. An exploratory multi-omic analysis was conducted of the somatic, immune and clinical correlates of response to PD-L1 blockade with atezolizumab in urothelial cancer. Pretreatment tumor samples, along with matched peripheral blood serially collected before and after atezolizumab treatment, were subjected to TCR sequencing. Durable clinical benefit was defined as progression-free survival longer than 6 months, and TCR features were also tested against progression-free and overall survival. In the same patients who had TCR sequencing, pretreatment tumors also underwent whole exome sequencing and RNA sequencing. Durable clinical benefit was achieved by nine patients and was not achieved by 20 patients. Pretreatment blood TCR-seq was available for fewer than 30 patients, at least one posttreatment blood collection was obtained for approximately 25 patients, and tumor TCR-seq was available for approximately 25 patients.

Study-level results and caveats: Because of the small sample size (n ≈ 31) and the many exploratory analyses performed, the results are intended to be regarded as hypothesis-generating. Improved progression-free and overall survival was found to be associated with pretreatment peripheral blood TCR clonality below the median. Greater expansion of tumor-associated TCR clones in peripheral blood 3 weeks after the start of treatment was observed in patients with durable benefit (n ≈ 22, p = 0.022).

To estimate absolute template abundance from read counts, synthetic TCR analog templates were spiked into each PCR. The immunoSEQ assay used bias-controlled V and J gene primers to amplify TCRbeta CDR3 regions from genomic DNA. Rearranged TCRbeta segments were sequenced at approximately 20X coverage. Concerning the study's data processing: Sequencing errors were corrected by clustering, and CDR3s were annotated against IMGT so that V, D and J genes could be assigned. Out-of-frame and stop-codon sequences were excluded, and only productive TCRbeta rearrangements were used in downstream analyses. To compute clonality, Shannon entropy was normalized by the log of the number of unique productive sequences and then subtracted from one. Fisher's exact test with Benjamini-Hochberg correction, using a cutoff of adjusted p below 0.01, was how clones that differed between time points or between blood and tumor were identified. In its TCRdb copy, this immuneACCESS table keeps in-frame sequences only and misses some clones. Where compared with another copy, unresolved V genes explain less than half of these, and the others have no known cause. Clone size and V and J calls were adopted from that table, with D and trimming inferred from the DNA. This sample has about 74,000 clones in its table, and less than 90% of those were observed once. In total, the top ten clones hold 4% to 5% of the sample.

Trimming takes 2 bases off V and 6 bases off J; junction bases not matched to a gene: 11. The germline V gene encodes CDR1 SGHRS and CDR2 YFSETQ. Counted from cysteine to phenylalanine, this CDR3 has 16 amino acids. Just the 48-base CDR3 DNA is kept, in frame starting at base 1. In regard to this clone: Its antigen is unknown. No much larger clone is present one base from it, and per-base qualities are unavailable.

The cohort comprised around 31 patients with locally advanced or metastatic urothelial carcinoma treated at Memorial Sloan Kettering on a trial protocol. Peripheral blood mononuclear cells were collected pretreatment and during treatment, with between 1 and 8 total time points obtained per patient. The Qiagen DNeasy Blood extraction kit was used to purify genomic DNA from total PBMCs and from tumor samples. PBMCs were collected pretreatment and during treatment and were isolated and stored as previously described. This chain is built from TRBV5-1 and TRBJ2-7; 10 bases in between match TRBD1. The receptor was derived from a man between 65 and 79 years old with urothelial cancer. This specimen consisted of PBMCs, obtained around atezolizumab (anti-PD-L1) treatment. Here the CDR3 is given as CASSFNSGQGRFEQYF. The DNA reads as follows: TGCGCCAGCAGCTTCAACTCGGGACAGGGGAGATTCGAGCAGTACTTC.